This T cell receptor beta chain was captured by sequencing in a study of T cell repertoires in cytomegalovirus infection. On the study more broadly: TCR beta signatures that were public indicated CMV infection and matching HLA type. Findings of the study overall: The study found HLA-C-restricted CMV-specific TCR beta clonotypes dominating the ex vivo response. Of the TCR beta families, the public ones yielded a cumulative frequency that identified carriers of CMV plus the relevant HLA.

This clonotype occurred a few times. What it recognizes is unknown. This CDR3 is built from 18 residues. Germline CDR1 is SGDLS and CDR2 is YYNGEE. The germline V and J ends were trimmed by 0 bases and 2 bases, with 15 bases remaining between them. From the reads, TCRdb called clonotypes with MiXCR, one entry per CDR3 protein. This repertoire shows around 770,000 distinct CDR3 sequences, under 35% found once; its top ten account for roughly 14%. The sequences come from cultured CD8+ T cells from PBMCs, collected from culture after CMV antigen stimulation. The J gene is TRBJ2-6, the V gene TRBV9; the D gene is possibly TRBD1 (5 bases). The receptor's source is a human donor in good health (CMV status not recorded). Some clones in this sample may be carry-over from other donors' samples. As DNA, the CDR3 is TGTGCCAGCAGCGTAGGACCGATTCAGGGTACTGGGGCCAACGTCCTGACTTTC. This codes for CASSVGPIQGTGANVLTF.